This is a list of T cell receptor beta chains from one sample in a study of EBV T-cell therapy then PD-1 blockade in nasopharyngeal carcinoma. No antigen is known for these receptors. Assay: immunoSEQ multiplex PCR; the TCRdb copy retains only in-frame clones and omits some. The data show under 25,000 clones, 84% seen once. Sample: CD8+ T cells from blood, taken at roughly day 33 from a patient whose treatment included autologous EBV-specific T cells and nivolumab. The receptors were sampled from a man between 40 and 49 years old with nasopharyngeal carcinoma. Both conserved end residues are part of each CDR3. A D gene is named only where the DNA matches it firmly.

length: 15
V: TRBV6-5
D: TRBD2
CDR3: CASRTAGGDTDTQYF

length: 12
V: TRBV30
D: .
CDR3: CALDTLVAEAFF

length: 16
V: TRBV18
D: TRBD1
CDR3: CASSPLPGQGNEKLFF

length: 13
V: TRBV30
D: .
CDR3: CAWSAHSNQPQHF

length: 15
V: TRBV4-3
D: TRBD1
CDR3: CASSQGDRGWEKLFF

length: 14
V: TRBV7-3
D: .
CDR3: CASSLIAGTQGYTF

length: 13
V: TRBV14
D: .
CDR3: CASSHPRTDTQYF

length: 16
V: TRBV6-5
D: .
CDR3: CASSYEGGTGANVLTF

length: 17
V: TRBV7-9
D: TRBD2
CDR3: CASSLRTSGALGDTQYF

length: 15
V: TRBV11-2
D: .
CDR3: CASSLVTASTDTQYF

length: 13
V: TRBV30
D: .
CDR3: CAWSLWGASPLHF

length: 11
V: TRBV12-3/TRBV12-4
D: TRBD1
CDR3: CASSSGQGAFF

length: 15
V: TRBV6-2/TRBV6-3
D: .
CDR3: CASSYSADNTGELFF

length: 15
V: TRBV4-3
D: .
CDR3: CASSQATDLTGELFF

length: 13
V: TRBV19
D: .
CDR3: CASSAHSGQPQHF

length: 14
V: TRBV6-4
D: TRBD1
CDR3: CASSDGTDTGELFF

length: 15
V: TRBV6-5
D: TRBD1
CDR3: CASSSRGSGANVLTF

length: 13
V: TRBV5-8
D: .
CDR3: CASSLDGGQPQHF

length: 16
V: TRBV7-8
D: TRBD2
CDR3: CASSSAVASGYNEQFF

length: 16
V: TRBV4-3
D: .
CDR3: CASSQEHADRNTEAFF

length: 14
V: TRBV27
D: .
CDR3: CASSPGRGVPGYTF

length: 16
V: TRBV28
D: TRBD1
CDR3: CASSPRTGTESYEQYF

length: 14
V: TRBV6-2/TRBV6-3
D: .
CDR3: CASSTSHPNTEAFF

length: 16
V: TRBV18
D: TRBD1
CDR3: CASSQDRGRPADTQYF

length: 18
V: TRBV6-2/TRBV6-3
D: .
CDR3: CASSHKKKPTGRGYGYTF

length: 15
V: TRBV2
D: .
CDR3: CASSEGGGLSYEQYF

length: 17
V: TRBV13
D: TRBD1
CDR3: CASSLGHRGAATDTQYF